Only a few counts were recorded for the clone carrying this T cell receptor (beta chain). Antigen: not known. The sequenced template was cDNA made from the entire isolated RNA. The data were produced by immunoSEQ multiplex PCR, yet TCRdb's version contains in-frame clones alone and is incomplete. The table has 810,000 or so clones, roughly 16% seen once. This sample was taken from a study of beta chain features in type 1 diabetes. Study background: Regarding age, gender and cell yields, patients proved similar to healthy donors.

V lost 4 bases and J lost 3, with 26 bases in between. The CDR3 covers 19 residues. CDR1 and CDR2 from the germline V gene are MGHRA and YSYEKL. Study observations and caveats: Shortening that was moderate but significant affected the TCRB CDR3s of Type 1 diabetes patients in all four CD4+ subsets.

This TCR was recovered from a woman between 18 and 29 years old in good health. V is TRBV4-1 and J is TRBJ2-3; D is possibly TRBD1 (6 bases). What was sequenced was naive CD4+ T cells from blood. CDR3 sequence reads: CASSLITGLQGLATDTQYF. The CDR3 DNA reads as TGCGCCAGCAGCCTTATTACGGGCCTCCAGGGGCTGGCTACAGATACGCAGTATTTT.